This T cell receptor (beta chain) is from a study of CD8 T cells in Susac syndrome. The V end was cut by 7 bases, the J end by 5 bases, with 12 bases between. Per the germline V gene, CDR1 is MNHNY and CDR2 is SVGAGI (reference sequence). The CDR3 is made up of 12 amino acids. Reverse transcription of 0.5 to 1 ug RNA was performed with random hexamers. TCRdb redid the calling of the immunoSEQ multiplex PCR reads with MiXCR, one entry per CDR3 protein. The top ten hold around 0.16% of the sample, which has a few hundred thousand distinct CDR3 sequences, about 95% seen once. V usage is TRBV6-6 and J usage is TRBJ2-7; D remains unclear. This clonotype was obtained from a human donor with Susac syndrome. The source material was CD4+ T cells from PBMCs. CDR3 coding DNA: TGTGCCAGCACCCTACCCACCGACGAGCAGTACTTC. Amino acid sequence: CASTLPTDEQYF.